This TCR beta chain was found in a study of cytomegalovirus exposure and HLA in healthy donors. Study-wide context: Out of about 360 genotyped donors, about 84% belonged to the Caucasian-associated ancestry cluster. Broader study findings: A later analysis linked a missense DCLRE1C variant to TCR beta V- and J-gene trimming.

This clone was observed a few times. As yet, its antigen is unknown. Germline CDR1 is SGHVS and CDR2 is FQNEAQ. V trimming: 6 bases; J trimming: 2 bases; junction bases outside the gene matches: 7. The CDR3 runs to 15 residues. Primers for the PCR totalled 60 Vbeta and 13 Jbeta. Sequencing used immunoSEQ multiplex PCR; TCRdb keeps in-frame clones, though not all of them. The table shows about 160,000 clones, with roughly 85% occurring only once. The genes are TRBV7-8 and TRBJ2-3; 8 bases map to TRBD1. This receptor was obtained from a man aged 25-45 years in good health and CMV-seronegative. The source material was PBMCs. CDR3 sequence: CASRPNRGSTDTQYF. The CDR3 nucleotides read TGTGCCAGCAGACCTAACAGGGGGTCCACAGATACGCAGTATTTT. Using reference TRBV7-8 and TRBJ2-3 for the parts outside the CDR3, the full variable domain is GAGVSQSPRYKVAKRGQDVALRCDPISGHVSLFWYQQALGQGPEFLTYFQNEAQLDKSGLPSDRFFAERPEGSVSTLKIQRTQQEDSAVYLCASRPNRGSTDTQYFGPGTRLTVL.